The 27 T cell receptor beta chains below come from one sample, sequenced in a study of human T cells and chemical hapten exposure. Indicated time point: healthy volunteer bleed at 2 weeks. RNA extraction used unfractionated whole blood as the source of total RNA. TCRdb ran MiXCR on the RACE reads and lists one entry per CDR3 protein. Among approximately 45,000 distinct CDR3 sequences listed, approximately 4.5% were seen once. The source material was whole blood. The receptors come from a female donor in good health. Some clones in this sample may be carry-over from other donors' samples.

The gene calls are TRBV5-1 and TRBJ1-1, with a weak D call TRBD1 (5 bases). V dropped 7 bases and J dropped 0 bases, with 13 bases sitting between them. CDR1 is SGHRS and CDR2 is YFSETQ in the germline V gene. This CDR3 has 14 amino acids. DNA of the CDR3: TGCGCCAGCCGCCAGGACATTATGAACACTGAAGCTTTCTTT. It specifies CASRQDIMNTEAFF.

The sample holds many counts of this clonotype. The chain uses TRBV5-5 and TRBJ1-5; TRBD1 aligns across 7 bases. The CDR3 runs to 15 residues. The V segment lost 4 bases and the J segment 3 bases; nucleotides outside the gene matches: 7. Germline assignment: CDR1 SGHKS and CDR2 YYEKEE (reference sequence). The CDR3 is CASSVTGRFNQPQHF. CDR3 nucleotides: TGTGCCAGCAGCGTGACAGGGCGCTTCAATCAGCCCCAGCATTTT.

This clonotype has ten or more counts. The gene calls are TRBV5-1 and TRBJ1-1; D not certain. Germline assignment: CDR1 SGHRS and CDR2 YFSETQ. V was shortened by 2 bases and J by 1 base, with 9 bases between the two germline ends. This CDR3 spans 14 amino acids. CDR3 DNA: TGCGCCAGCAGCTTCGATGTTGCGAACACTGAAGCTTTCTTT. Protein: CASSFDVANTEAFF.

This clonotype occurred many times. The chain recombines TRBV10-3 with TRBJ1-6, with D hard to call. V lost 6 bases and J 10 bases, leaving 13 bases between the germline ends. Per germline, CDR1 ENHRY and CDR2 SYGVKD. The length of the CDR3 is 13 residues. The CDR3 here is CAIRPPGESPLHF. In DNA form, the CDR3 reads TGTGCCATCAGGCCGCCCGGGGAATCACCCCTCCACTTT.

This clonotype was seen more than once but under ten times. The V gene is TRBV5-1, the J gene TRBJ2-7; D unresolved. Germline lookup yields CDR1 SGHRS and CDR2 YFSETQ. Trimming took 3 bases from V and 1 from J, leaving 8 bases between them. This CDR3 is built from 13 residues. In nucleotides, the CDR3 is TGCGCCAGCAGCTCCCCGGGTTCCTACGAGCAGTACTTC. Translated: CASSSPGSYEQYF.

This clonotype was seen many times. This chain uses TRBV6-6 with TRBJ1-3, with unresolved D. The length of the CDR3 is 16 residues. Trimming left V 0 bases short and J 0 bases short, with 9 bases between. Germline assignment: CDR1 MNHNY and CDR2 SVGAGI (reference sequence). CDR3 coding DNA: TGTGCCAGCAGTTACTCGCCCAGTACCTCTGGAAACACCATATATTTT. Its protein product is CASSYSPSTSGNTIYF.

This clonotype was seen many times. This chain connects TRBV7-2 to TRBJ2-7; D unclear. V was pared by 2 bases and J by 7 bases, with 15 bases between. The CDR3 contains 14 residues. Germline values: CDR1 SGHTA, CDR2 FQGNSA. The CDR3 DNA is TGTGCCAGCAGCTTAAATGCCGGAGTACAAGAGCAGTACTTC. Protein product: CASSLNAGVQEQYF.

This clonotype was observed many times. The chain carries TRBV6-2 or TRBV6-3 and TRBJ1-2; no clear D gene. The CDR3 runs to 12 residues. V was cut by 4 bases and J by 8 bases, with 11 bases left in between. Germline V gene sequence: CDR1 MNHEY, CDR2 SVGEGT. Here the CDR3 DNA reads TGTGCCAGCAGTTCGCCCTCAGAAGGCTACACCTTC. It yields the protein CASSSPSEGYTF.

This clonotype was picked up many times. This rearrangement joins TRBV29-1 to TRBJ2-1; D uncertain. The CDR3 covers 10 residues. Germline V lookup: CDR1 SQVTM, CDR2 ANQGSEA. V lost 6 bases and J 5 bases, leaving 5 bases between the germline ends. This CDR3 is CSVNNNEQFF. In DNA, the CDR3 is TGCAGCGTCAATAACAATGAGCAGTTCTTC.

At least ten counts were recorded for this clonotype. The genes are TRBV6-1 and TRBJ1-1; D gene unclear. The length of the CDR3 is 16 residues. Germline CDR1 is MNHNS and CDR2 is SASEGT. Trimming took 4 bases from V and 4 from J, leaving 19 bases between them. The CDR3, as DNA: TGTGCCAGCAGTGCAAGATCCTCAATGCGGAGCACTGAAGCTTTCTTT. It is translated as CASSARSSMRSTEAFF.

This clonotype was counted a few times. The chain uses TRBV6-6 and TRBJ2-6, with 9 nucleotides matching TRBD1. The CDR3 length is 19 residues. Germline values: CDR1 MNHNY, CDR2 SVGAGI (reference sequence). V lost 6 bases and J lost 1; bases outside the gene matches: 13. The DNA for the CDR3 is TGTGCCAGCAGAAAAGACCCGGGACAGGGCCTTTCTGGGGCCAACGTCCTGACTTTC. This gives the protein CASRKDPGQGLSGANVLTF.

The V and J genes are TRBV27 and TRBJ2-1; perhaps TRBD1 as D (7 bases). The V and J ends lost 3 bases and 6 bases respectively, with 18 bases between them. Germline CDR1 reads MNHEY; CDR2 reads SMNVEV (reference sequence). The CDR3 contains 16 residues. CDR3 region: CASSFQGGIERNEQFF. The CDR3 coding sequence is TGTGCCAGCAGTTTCCAGGGGGGTATCGAGCGCAATGAGCAGTTCTTC.

In this sample, this clonotype turned up many times. The chain uses TRBV18 and TRBJ2-3, with 8 bases fitting TRBD2. This CDR3 is 15 amino acids long. V lost 2 bases, J lost 2 bases, and 3 bases stayed unmatched. The germline CDR1 and CDR2 sequences are KGHSH and LQKENI. The CDR3 is CASSPASGFTDTQYF. The DNA for the CDR3 is TGTGCCAGCTCACCAGCTAGCGGGTTCACAGATACGCAGTATTTT.

Many counts were recorded for this clonotype. The chain carries TRBV7-9 and TRBJ1-1, with TRBD1 matching 8 bases. With V trimmed by 3 bases and J by 4 bases, 4 bases remained unmatched. The CDR3 runs to 14 residues. Germline CDR1 reads SEHNR; CDR2 reads FQNEAQ (reference sequence). CDR3 region: CASSFGQGITEAFF. The CDR3 nucleotides read TGTGCCAGCAGCTTTGGACAGGGAATCACTGAAGCTTTCTTT.

The gene calls are TRBV20-1 and TRBJ1-5; D call uncertain. CDR1 is DFQATT and CDR2 is SNEGSKA in the germline V gene (reference sequence). Trimming left V 0 bases short and J 1 base short, with 10 bases between. The CDR3 is 15 amino acids. The CDR3 DNA reads as TGCAGTGCTAGAGATCCGGAGACCAGCAATCAGCCCCAGCATTTT. Translated: CSARDPETSNQPQHF.

This clonotype was seen many times. The rearrangement uses TRBV2 and TRBJ1-1, with D uncertain. The CDR3 sequence is 13 residues long. V was trimmed by 6 bases and J by 6 bases, leaving 14 bases between them. The germline CDR1 and CDR2 sequences are SNHLY and FYNNEI. CDR3 sequence (DNA): TGTGCCAGCAGCAACTCCCGGGGTTCTGAAGCTTTCTTT. Its protein product is CASSNSRGSEAFF.

This clonotype was recorded at least ten times. This chain uses TRBV11-2 with TRBJ1-1; 7 nucleotides line up with TRBD1. V lost 1 base, J lost 5 bases, and 7 bases stayed unmatched. Germline assignment: CDR1 SGHAT and CDR2 FQNNGV. CDR3 size: 15 residues. CDR3 region: CASSLVSGGSTEAFF. In DNA form, the CDR3 reads TGTGCCAGCAGCTTAGTTTCAGGGGGTTCGACTGAAGCTTTCTTT. Drawing the rest from reference TRBV11-2 and TRBJ1-1, the complete variable domain is EAGVAQSPRYKIIEKRQSVAFWCNPISGHATLYWYQQILGQGPKLLIQFQNNGVVDDSQLPKDRFSAERLKGVDSTLKIQPAKLEDSAVYLCASSLVSGGSTEAFFGQGTRLTVV.

By sample fraction, this clonotype is medium-sized. V is TRBV25-1 and J is TRBJ2-7, with D maybe TRBD2 (5 bases). This CDR3 spans 13 amino acids. Trimming removed 10 bases from V and 2 bases from J, with 15 bases in between. Germline assignment: CDR1 MGHDK and CDR2 SYGVNS. This CDR3 is CAIGTGTTYEQYF. Written as DNA, the CDR3 is TGTGCCATTGGTACGGGAACCACCTACGAGCAGTACTTC.

The chain uses TRBV20-1 and TRBJ1-3; possible D gene TRBD1, 6 bases. V was shortened by 5 bases and J by 3 bases, with 17 bases between the two germline ends. The CDR3 is made up of 15 amino acids. In germline, CDR1 is DFQATT, CDR2 SNEGSKA (reference sequence). The CDR3 protein is CSADPGDSDGNTIYF. The CDR3 nucleotides read TGCAGTGCTGACCCAGGGGATTCGGATGGAAACACCATATATTTT.

At least ten counts were recorded for this clonotype. This sequence joins TRBV4-3 and TRBJ2-6; D perhaps matches TRBD1 (5 bases). CDR1 and CDR2 (germline): LGHNA, YSLEER. V was cut by 3 bases and J by 0 bases, with 9 bases left in between. The CDR3 is 16 residues long. CDR3 in amino acids: CASSHDSSSGANVLTF. The CDR3 coding sequence is TGCGCCAGCAGCCATGACAGCAGCTCTGGGGCCAACGTCCTGACTTTC.

This clonotype occurred many times. The chain links TRBV10-3 to TRBJ1-6; D unclear. Germline-derived CDR1 and CDR2 are ENHRY and SYGVKD. The CDR3 contains 15 residues. Trimming removed 4 bases from V and 0 bases from J, with 7 bases in between. DNA for the CDR3: TGTGCCATCAGTGCCGGTAGCTCCTATAATTCACCCCTCCACTTT. It yields the protein CAISAGSSYNSPLHF.

This clonotype was found many times. This chain links TRBV7-6 with TRBJ2-7; D gene ambiguous. In germline, CDR1 is SGHVS, CDR2 FNYEAQ. The length of the CDR3 is 11 residues. With 4 bases removed from V and 2 bases from J, the gap between germline ends came to 3 bases. Here the CDR3 reads CASSSTYEQYF. Written as DNA, the CDR3 is TGTGCCAGCAGCTCTACCTACGAGCAGTACTTC.

This clonotype was recorded at least ten times. The genes are TRBV7-2 and TRBJ2-7, with a tentative D call TRBD1 (5 bases). The CDR3 extends over 14 amino acids. Germline V CDR1 and CDR2: SGHTA, FQGNSA. Trimming shortened V by 3 bases and J by 1 base, and 10 bases separated the two germline ends. The CDR3 DNA is TGTGCCAGCAGCTTCGCGGACAAGTCCTACGAGCAGTACTTC. Protein: CASSFADKSYEQYF.

The V gene is TRBV6-1, the J gene TRBJ2-3; 7 bases line up with TRBD1. Germline lookup yields CDR1 MNHNS and CDR2 SASEGT. This CDR3 has 15 amino acids. V trimming: 0 bases; J trimming: 0 bases; junction bases outside the gene matches: 0. The CDR3 is CASSEAGQSTDTQYF. For the CDR3, the DNA is TGTGCCAGCAGTGAAGCGGGACAGAGCACAGATACGCAGTATTTT.

Many counts were recorded for this clonotype. V usage is TRBV6-5 and J usage is TRBJ2-6; possibly TRBD1 or TRBD2 for D (5 bases each). Trimming shortened V by 5 bases and J by 0 bases, and 17 bases separated the two germline ends. The CDR3 contains 18 residues. CDR1 and CDR2 from the germline V gene are MNHEY and SVGAGI. The CDR3 sequence is CASSRVRDLNSGANVLTF. For the CDR3, the DNA is TGTGCCAGCAGTCGAGTCCGGGACCTCAACTCTGGGGCCAACGTCCTGACTTTC.

This clonotype was recorded many times. The chain combines TRBV2 with TRBJ2-7; 7 bases are shared with TRBD2. V shed 6 bases and J 1 base; nucleotides not matched to a gene: 9. The CDR3 covers 15 residues. CDR1 is SNHLY, CDR2 FYNNEI, per germline. The CDR3 protein is CASRVGTGGSYEQYF. In DNA form, the CDR3 reads TGTGCCAGCAGAGTCGGGACGGGGGGTTCCTACGAGCAGTACTTC. The full variable domain, completed using reference TRBV2 and TRBJ2-7, is EPEVTQTPSHQVTQMGQEVILRCVPISNHLYFYWYRQILGQKVEFLVSFYNNEISEKSEIFDDQFSVERPDGSNFTLKIRSTKLEDSAMYFCASRVGTGGSYEQYFGPGTRLTVT.

The chain uses TRBV20-1 and TRBJ2-3; TRBD2 matches at 7 bases. J gave up 0 bases and V 3 bases, and 9 bases lay outside the gene matches. Germline V lookup: CDR1 DFQATT, CDR2 SNEGSKA (reference sequence). The CDR3 is made up of 16 amino acids. Here the CDR3 DNA reads TGCAGTGCTAGGTCAGCCGGCGGGGGAAGCACAGATACGCAGTATTTT. This translates into CSARSAGGGSTDTQYF.